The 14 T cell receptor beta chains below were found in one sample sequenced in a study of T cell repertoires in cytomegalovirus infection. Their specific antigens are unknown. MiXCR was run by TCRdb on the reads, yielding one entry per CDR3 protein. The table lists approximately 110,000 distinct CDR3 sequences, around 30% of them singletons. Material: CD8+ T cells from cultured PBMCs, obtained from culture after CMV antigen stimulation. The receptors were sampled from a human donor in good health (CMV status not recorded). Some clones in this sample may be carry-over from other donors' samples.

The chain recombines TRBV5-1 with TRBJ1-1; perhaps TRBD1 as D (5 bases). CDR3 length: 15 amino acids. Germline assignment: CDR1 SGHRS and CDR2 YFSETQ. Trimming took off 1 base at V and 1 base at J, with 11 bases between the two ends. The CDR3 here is CASSLSPGQNTEAFF. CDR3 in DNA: TGCGCCAGCAGCTTGAGCCCCGGACAGAACACTGAAGCTTTCTTT.

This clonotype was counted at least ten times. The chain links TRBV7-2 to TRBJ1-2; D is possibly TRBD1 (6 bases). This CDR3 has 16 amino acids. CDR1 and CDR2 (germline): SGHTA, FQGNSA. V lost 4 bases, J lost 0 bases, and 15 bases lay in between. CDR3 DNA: TGTGCCAGCAGCTCCGTGCCGGGACAAACTAACTATGGCTACACCTTC. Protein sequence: CASSSVPGQTNYGYTF.

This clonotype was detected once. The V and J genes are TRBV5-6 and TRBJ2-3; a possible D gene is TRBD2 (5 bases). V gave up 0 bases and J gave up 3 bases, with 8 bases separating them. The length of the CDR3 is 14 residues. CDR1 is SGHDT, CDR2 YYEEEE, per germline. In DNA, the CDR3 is TGTGCCAGCAGCTTGGTTAGGACTACAGATACGCAGTATTTT. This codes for CASSLVRTTDTQYF.

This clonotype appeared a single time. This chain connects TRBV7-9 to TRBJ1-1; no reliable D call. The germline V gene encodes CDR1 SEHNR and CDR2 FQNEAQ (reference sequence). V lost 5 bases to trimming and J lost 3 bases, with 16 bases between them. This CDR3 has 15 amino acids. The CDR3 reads CASSPYILWDTEAFF. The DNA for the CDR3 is TGTGCCAGCAGCCCTTACATATTATGGGACACTGAAGCTTTCTTT.

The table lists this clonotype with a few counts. Here the CDR3 reads CASSRSGSNQPQHF. The CDR3 DNA reads TGTGCCAGCAGTCGATCAGGGAGCAATCAGCCCCAGCATTTT. This chain links TRBV28 with TRBJ1-5; possibly TRBD1 for D (5 bases). The CDR3 totals 14 residues. Trimming stripped 5 bases from V and 1 base from J, with 9 bases between. Looked up from germline, CDR1 is MDHEN and CDR2 is SYDVKM. The whole variable domain, filled in from reference TRBV28 and TRBJ1-5, reads DVKVTQSSRYLVKRTGEKVFLECVQDMDHENMFWYRQDPGLGLRLIYFSYDVKMKEKGDIPEGYSVSREKKERFSLILESASTNQTSMYLCASSRSGSNQPQHFGDGTRLSIL.

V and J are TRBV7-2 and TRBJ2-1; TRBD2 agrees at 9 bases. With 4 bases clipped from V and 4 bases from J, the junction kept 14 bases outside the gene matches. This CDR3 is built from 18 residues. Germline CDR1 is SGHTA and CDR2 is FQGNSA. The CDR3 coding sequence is TGTGCCAGCAGCTCGACGTTAGCGGGGGACCTTGGATACAATGAGCAGTTCTTC. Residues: CASSSTLAGDLGYNEQFF.

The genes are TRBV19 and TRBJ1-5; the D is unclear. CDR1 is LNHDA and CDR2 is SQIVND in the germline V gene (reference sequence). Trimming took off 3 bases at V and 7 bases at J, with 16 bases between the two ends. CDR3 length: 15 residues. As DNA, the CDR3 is TGTGCCAGTAGTATCGGCACGGCAATAGGACAGCCCCAGCATTTT. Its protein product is CASSIGTAIGQPQHF.

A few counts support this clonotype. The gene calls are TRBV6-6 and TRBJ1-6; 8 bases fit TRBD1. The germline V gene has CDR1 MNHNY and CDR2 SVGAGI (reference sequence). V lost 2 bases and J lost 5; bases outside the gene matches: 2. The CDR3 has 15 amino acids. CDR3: CASSYQTGDNSPLHF. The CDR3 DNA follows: TGTGCCAGCAGTTACCAGACAGGGGATAATTCACCCCTCCACTTT.

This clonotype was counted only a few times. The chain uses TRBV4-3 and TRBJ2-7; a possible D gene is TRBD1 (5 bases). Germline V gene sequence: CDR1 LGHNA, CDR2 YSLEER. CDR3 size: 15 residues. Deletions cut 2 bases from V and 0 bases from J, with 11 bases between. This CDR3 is CASSQLGLSSYEQYF. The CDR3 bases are TGCGCCAGCAGCCAACTGGGGCTTAGCTCCTACGAGCAGTACTTC.

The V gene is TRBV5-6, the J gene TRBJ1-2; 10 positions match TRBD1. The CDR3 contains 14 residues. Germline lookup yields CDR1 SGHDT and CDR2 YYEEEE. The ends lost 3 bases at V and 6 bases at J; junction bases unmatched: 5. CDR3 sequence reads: CASSWTGTGDGYTF. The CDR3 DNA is TGTGCCAGCAGCTGGACCGGGACAGGGGATGGCTACACCTTC.

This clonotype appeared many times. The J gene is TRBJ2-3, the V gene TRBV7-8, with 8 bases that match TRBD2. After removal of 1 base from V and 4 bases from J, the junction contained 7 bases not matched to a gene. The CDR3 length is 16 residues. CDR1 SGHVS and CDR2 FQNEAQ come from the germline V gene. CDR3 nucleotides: TGTGCCAGCAGCTTAGTAACGGGGGGGTCGCCAGATACGCAGTATTTT. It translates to CASSLVTGGSPDTQYF.

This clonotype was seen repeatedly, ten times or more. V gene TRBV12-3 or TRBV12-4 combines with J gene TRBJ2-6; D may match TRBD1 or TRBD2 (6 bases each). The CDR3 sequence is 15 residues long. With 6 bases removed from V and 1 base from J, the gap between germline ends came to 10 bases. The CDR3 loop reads CASSGGSSGANVLTF. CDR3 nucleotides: TGTGCCAGCAGCGGGGGCTCATCTGGGGCCAACGTCCTGACTTTC.

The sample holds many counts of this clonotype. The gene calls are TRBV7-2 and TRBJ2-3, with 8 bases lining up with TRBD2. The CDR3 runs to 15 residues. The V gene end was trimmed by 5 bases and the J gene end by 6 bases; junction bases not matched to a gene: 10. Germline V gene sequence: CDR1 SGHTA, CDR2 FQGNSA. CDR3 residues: CASSPIRGGLDTQYF. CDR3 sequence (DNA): TGTGCCAGCAGCCCTATTCGGGGGGGCCTGGATACGCAGTATTTT.

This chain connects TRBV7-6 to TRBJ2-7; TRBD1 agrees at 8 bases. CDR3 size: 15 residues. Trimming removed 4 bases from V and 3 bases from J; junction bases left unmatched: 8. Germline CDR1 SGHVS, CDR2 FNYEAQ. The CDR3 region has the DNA TGTGCCAGCAGCTCCAGACAGGGGATGTTCTACGAGCAGTACTTC. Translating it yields CASSSRQGMFYEQYF.